This TCR beta chain comes out of a study of shared clonotypes between healthy human individuals. Across the whole study: Donors had three CD4 naive, three CD4 memory, two CD8 naive and one CD8 memory plate apiece.

In regard to this clone: This CDR3 is also generated by other DNA sequences in the sample.

Naive CD8 populations comprised CD45RO-negative cells positively selected for CCR7, excluding terminally differentiated effector memory CD45RA+ cells. CDR1 is SNHLY, CDR2 FYNNEI, per germline. The germline V and J ends were trimmed by 1 base and 1 base, with 9 bases remaining between them. The CDR3 consists of 15 residues. In the source study's methods: Quality scores were absent from the junction-only immunoSEQ sequences, so filtering differed. TCRdb's table, derived via immunoSEQ multiplex PCR, lists solely in-frame clones and lacks some. Clone size and V and J calls were adopted from that table, with D and trimming inferred from the DNA. The sample holds some 2 million clones, about 95% seen once.

The sequence was obtained from a man aged 18 to 35 in good health. The specimen was naive CD8+ T cells sorted from blood. J is TRBJ2-3 and V is TRBV2; D is perhaps TRBD2 (6 bases). The chain's CDR3 is CASSEEASGTDTQYF. The CDR3 DNA sequence: TGTGCCAGCAGTGAAGAAGCTAGCGGCACAGATACGCAGTATTTT.